This T cell receptor (beta chain) was captured in a study of blood T cell repertoires in COVID-19. Looking at the study overall: The samples span acute and convalescent COVID-19 from the United States, Italy and Spain. Sources were T cells, B-cell-depleted T cells, or PBMCs; the material itself was cDNA or gDNA.

Germline CDR1 MNHEY, CDR2 SVGAGI. Unmatched junction bases numbered 9, after V lost 0 bases and J lost 8 bases. The CDR3 sequence is 15 residues long. The authors' processing: Reference gene primer amplification in the assay estimated nucleated cell counts. Clones were read by immunoSEQ multiplex PCR, and TCRdb kept only the in-frame ones, dropping some. The V and J calls and the clone size are those of that table, but D and trimming were determined from the DNA. The table lists around 97,000 clones, approximately 84% of them singletons, with under 8% in the top ten. The source is a human donor in a cohort sampled during active COVID-19. The rearrangement joins TRBV6-5 to TRBJ2-7; 8 bases fit TRBD1. Sequencing used peripheral blood. CDR3 sequence reads: CASSYSDRGRGKQYF. The CDR3 DNA follows: TGTGCCAGCAGTTACTCAGACAGGGGAAGGGGCAAGCAGTACTTC.